This T cell receptor beta chain was sequenced in a study of blood T cell repertoires in COVID-19. Turning to the study itself: Researchers got acute and convalescent COVID-19 samples from the United States, Italy and Spain. The cDNA or gDNA used as material had been derived from T cells, B-cell-depleted T cells, or PBMCs.

This clone was counted a few times. Repertoires were generated with immunoSEQ multiplex PCR, while TCRdb's copy carries only in-frame clones and drops some. Of roughly 150,000 clones listed, roughly 90% are singletons. Losses at the gene ends were 6 bases for V and 0 bases for J; bases not matched to a gene: 2. Germline V gene sequence: CDR1 SGHTS, CDR2 YDEGEE. This CDR3 spans 14 amino acids. What was sequenced was peripheral blood. The V gene is TRBV5-8, the J gene TRBJ2-2; 7 positions agree with TRBD1. The clonotype originates from a woman between 65 and 79 years old with acute or convalescent COVID-19. The DNA of the CDR3 is TGTGCCAGCAAGGGGGCGACGAACACCGGGGAGCTGTTTTTT. It is translated as CASKGATNTGELFF. The whole variable domain, filled in from reference TRBV5-8 and TRBJ2-2, reads EAGVTQSPTHLIKTRGQQATLRCSPISGHTSVYWYQQALGLGLQFLLWYDEGEERNRGNFPPRFSGRQFPNYSSELNVNALELEDSALYLCASKGATNTGELFFGEGSRLTVL.